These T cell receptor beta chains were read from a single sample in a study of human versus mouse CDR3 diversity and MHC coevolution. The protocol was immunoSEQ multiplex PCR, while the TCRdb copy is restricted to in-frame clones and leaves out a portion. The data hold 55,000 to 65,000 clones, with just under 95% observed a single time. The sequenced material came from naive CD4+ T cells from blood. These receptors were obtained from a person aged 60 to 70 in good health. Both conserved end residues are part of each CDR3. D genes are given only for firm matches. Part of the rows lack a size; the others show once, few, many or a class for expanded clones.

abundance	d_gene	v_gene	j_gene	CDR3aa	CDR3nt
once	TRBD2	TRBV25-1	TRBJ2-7	CASSRLSSGSGEQYF	TGTGCCAGCAGCCGACTTTCTAGCGGGAGCGGCGAGCAGTACTTC
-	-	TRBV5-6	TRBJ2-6	CASSYVGGGRSGANVLTF	TGTGCCAGCAGCTATGTTGGGGGGGGCCGCTCTGGGGCCAACGTCCTGACTTTC
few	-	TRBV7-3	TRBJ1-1	CASSLMGVNTEAFF	TGTGCCAGCAGCTTAATGGGAGTGAACACTGAAGCTTTCTTT
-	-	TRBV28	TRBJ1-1	CASRYLTEAFF	TGTGCCAGCAGATATTTAACTGAAGCTTTCTTT
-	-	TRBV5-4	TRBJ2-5	CASSLGGGQETQYF	TGTGCCAGCAGCTTGGGAGGAGGCCAAGAGACCCAGTACTTC
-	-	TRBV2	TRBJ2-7	CASSGQGGEQYF	TGTGCCAGCAGTGGTCAGGGAGGCGAGCAGTACTTC
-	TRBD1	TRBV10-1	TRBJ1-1	CATRQGLNTEAFF	TGCGCCACGAGACAGGGACTGAACACTGAAGCTTTCTTT
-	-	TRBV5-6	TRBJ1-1	CASSLAVLNTEAFF	TGTGCCAGCAGCTTGGCTGTCCTGAACACTGAAGCTTTCTTT
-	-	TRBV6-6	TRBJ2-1	CASRLRDEQFF	TGTGCCAGCAGACTTCGGGATGAGCAGTTCTTC
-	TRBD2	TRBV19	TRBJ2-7	CASSIVGTNYEQYF	TGTGCCAGTAGTATAGTAGGGACTAACTACGAGCAGTACTTC
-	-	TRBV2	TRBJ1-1	CASSETTAPWEAFF	TGTGCCAGCAGTGAGACGACAGCTCCCTGGGAAGCTTTCTTT
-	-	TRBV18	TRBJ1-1	CASSPISGNTEAFF	TGTGCCAGCTCACCAATTTCGGGGAACACTGAAGCTTTCTTT
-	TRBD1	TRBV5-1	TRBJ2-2	CASSLTGGANTGELFF	TGCGCCAGCAGCTTAACAGGGGGAGCGAACACCGGGGAGCTGTTTTTT
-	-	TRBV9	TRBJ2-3	CASSVGGDLTDTQYF	TGTGCCAGCAGCGTAGGGGGGGACCTCACAGATACGCAGTATTTT
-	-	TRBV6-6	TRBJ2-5	CASSYSRATQETQYF	TGTGCCAGCAGTTACTCGAGGGCTACCCAAGAGACCCAGTACTTC
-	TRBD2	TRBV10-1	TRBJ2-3	CASSGWTSGSLTDTQYF	TGCGCCAGCAGTGGTTGGACTAGCGGGAGTTTGACAGATACGCAGTATTTT
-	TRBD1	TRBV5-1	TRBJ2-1	CASSPGQRNEQFF	TGCGCCAGCAGCCCGGGACAGCGCAATGAGCAGTTCTTC
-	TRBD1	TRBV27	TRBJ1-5	CASSLSSGGDRGSNQPQHF	TGTGCCAGCAGTTTATCATCGGGGGGGGACAGGGGGAGCAATCAGCCCCAGCATTTT
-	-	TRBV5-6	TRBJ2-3	CASSASGSTDTQYF	TGTGCCAGCAGCGCCAGCGGGAGCACAGATACGCAGTATTTT
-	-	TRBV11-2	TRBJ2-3	CASTPRFLTDTQYF	TGTGCCAGCACCCCGCGGTTCCTCACAGATACGCAGTATTTT
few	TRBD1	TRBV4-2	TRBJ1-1	CASSQIQGDTEAFF	TGTGCCAGCAGCCAGATACAGGGGGACACTGAAGCTTTCTTT
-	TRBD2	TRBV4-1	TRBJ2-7	CASSQEIAGVGEQYF	TGCGCCAGCAGCCAGGAAATAGCGGGAGTAGGCGAGCAGTACTTC
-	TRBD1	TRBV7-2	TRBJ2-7	CASSLGDRGYEQYF	TGTGCCAGCAGCTTGGGGGACAGGGGCTACGAGCAGTACTTC
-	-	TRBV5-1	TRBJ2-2	CASSLGLQNTGELFF	TGCGCCAGCAGCTTGGGACTACAGAACACCGGGGAGCTGTTTTTT
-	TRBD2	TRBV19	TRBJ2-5	CASKAGRGETQYF	TGTGCCAGTAAGGCAGGGAGGGGAGAGACCCAGTACTTC
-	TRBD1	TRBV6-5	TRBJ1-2	CASSYSGTGSHYGYTF	TGTGCCAGCAGTTATTCCGGGACAGGGTCTCACTATGGCTACACCTTC
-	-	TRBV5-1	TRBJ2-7	CASSRDNYEQYF	TGCGCCAGCAGCCGGGACAACTACGAGCAGTACTTC
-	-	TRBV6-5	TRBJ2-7	CASRRGYEQYF	TGTGCCAGCAGGCGAGGATACGAGCAGTACTTC
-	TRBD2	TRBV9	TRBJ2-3	CASSPSGATATDTQYF	TGTGCCAGCAGCCCTAGCGGGGCCACGGCCACAGATACGCAGTATTTT
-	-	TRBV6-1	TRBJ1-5	CASSEVRDQPQHF	TGTGCCAGCAGTGAAGTACGGGATCAGCCCCAGCATTTT
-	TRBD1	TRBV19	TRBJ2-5	CASSIRGPEETQYF	TGTGCCAGTAGTATCAGGGGGCCAGAAGAGACCCAGTACTTC
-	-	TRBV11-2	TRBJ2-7	CASTPSQAAGEQYF	TGTGCCAGCACCCCGTCCCAGGCCGCGGGCGAGCAGTACTTC
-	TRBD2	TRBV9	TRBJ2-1	CASSVGALAGGASEQFF	TGTGCCAGCAGCGTAGGGGCGCTAGCGGGAGGGGCCAGTGAGCAGTTCTTC
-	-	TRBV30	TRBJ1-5	CASEAGRDQPQHF	TGTGCCTCCGAGGCAGGGAGGGATCAGCCCCAGCATTTT
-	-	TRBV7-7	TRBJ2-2	CASSLAFNRDITGELFF	TGTGCCAGCAGCTTAGCCTTCAACCGGGACATCACCGGGGAGCTGTTTTTT
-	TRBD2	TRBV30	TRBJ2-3	CAWSVAGTSTDTQYF	TGTGCCTGGAGTGTAGCGGGAACCAGCACAGATACGCAGTATTTT
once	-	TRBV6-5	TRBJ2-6	CASTRGSGANVLTF	TGTGCCAGCACTAGGGGGTCTGGGGCCAACGTCCTGACTTTC
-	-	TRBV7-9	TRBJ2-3	CASSLVGLASTDTQYF	TGTGCCAGCAGCTTAGTCGGGCTAGCGAGCACAGATACGCAGTATTTT
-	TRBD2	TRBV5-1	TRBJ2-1	CASSLVRGTSGRKVGHNEQFF	TGCGCCAGCAGCTTGGTCCGGGGGACTAGCGGGAGAAAAGTTGGCCACAATGAGCAGTTCTTC
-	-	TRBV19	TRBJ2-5	CASSIIAQETQYF	TGTGCCAGTAGTATAATAGCGCAAGAGACCCAGTACTTC
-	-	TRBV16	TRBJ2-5	CASSPGVEETQYF	TGTGCCAGCAGCCCCGGGGTGGAAGAGACCCAGTACTTC